This T cell receptor (beta chain) came from a study of cytomegalovirus exposure and HLA in healthy donors. Per germline, CDR1 SGHTA and CDR2 FQGNSA. The CDR3 totals 16 residues. The ends were cut back, 2 bases at V and 6 bases at J, with 16 bases in the middle. Study findings and constraints: TCR beta chains numbering under 200 were designated cytomegalovirus-associated. In an earlier analysis, about 87% or about 30%: the productive usage of most TCR beta V segments. Across donors, sequencing depth was assumed by presence/absence analyses to be roughly uniform.

Remarks on this clone: The antigen remains undetermined.

PCR used 60 Vbeta primers and 13 Jbeta primers. Original data processing: In a later analysis, around 10 million of about 80 million unique beta chains occurred in at least two donors. Libraries were prepared by immunoSEQ multiplex PCR; TCRdb keeps only in-frame clonotypes and omits some of them. D and trimming come from the DNA, and the V and J calls and clone size come from that table. The sample carries 150,000 to 200,000 clones, around 81% recorded once. V usage is TRBV7-2 and J usage is TRBJ2-2; a weak D match, TRBD2 (7 bases). The TCR comes from a man aged 35 to 55 in good health and CMV-seronegative. Sequencing input: PBMCs. DNA for the CDR3: TGTGCCAGCAGCTTATTCGCGGGGGCCAAGGCCGGGGAGCTGTTTTTT. It translates to CASSLFAGAKAGELFF.